This T cell receptor beta chain originates from a study of blood T cell repertoires in COVID-19. The CDR3 extends over 13 amino acids. Germline CDR1 and CDR2: SGHVS and FQNEAQ. J lost 2 bases, V lost 6 bases, and 3 bases had no gene match. Assay: immunoSEQ multiplex PCR; the TCRdb copy retains only in-frame clones and omits some. The sample has fewer than 250,000 clones; more than 70% are singletons. The genes are TRBV7-8 and TRBJ2-5, with 7 bases lining up with TRBD1. The TCR comes from a woman aged 60-75 years with acute or convalescent COVID-19. The sequenced sample consisted of peripheral blood. CDR3 bases: TGTGCCAGCAGTTTGGGACAGCAAGAGACCCAGTACTTC. Protein: CASSLGQQETQYF.